Below are 20 T cell receptor beta chains sequenced from a single sample in a study of breast tumors, draining lymph nodes, adjacent tissues. One entry per CDR3 protein, called by TCRdb with MiXCR from the multiplex PCR reads. The sample holds 45,000 to 60,000 distinct CDR3 sequences, 20% to 25% seen once. Sequencing used breast tumor tissue. These TCRs come from a female donor with breast cancer. Some clones in this sample may be carry-over from other donors' samples.

There are a few counts of this clonotype. A read error may be the cause here, since a much bigger clone is one base away. The V and J genes are TRBV20-1 and TRBJ2-7; a possible D gene is TRBD2 (5 bases). V was pared by 1 base and J by 7 bases, with 17 bases between. This CDR3 is built from 14 residues. CDR1 and CDR2 (germline): DFQATT, SNEGSKA (reference sequence). The CDR3 sequence is CSARALGGVEEQYF. The CDR3 DNA is TGCAGTGCTAGAGCCTTAGGAGGTGTGGAGGAGCAGTACTTC.

The chain joins TRBV6-6 to TRBJ1-6; maybe TRBD1 (5 bases). Germline V gives CDR1 MNHNY, CDR2 SVGAGI (reference sequence). This CDR3 has 13 residues. The V end was cut by 10 bases, the J end by 7 bases, with 14 bases between. The CDR3 is CAILQGGNSPLHF. CDR3 DNA: TGTGCCATTCTCCAGGGCGGGAATTCACCCCTCCACTTT.

This clonotype was found many times. The gene calls are TRBV6-2 or TRBV6-3 and TRBJ2-7; 10 bases align to TRBD2. The germline gives CDR1 MNHEY, CDR2 SVGEGT. With 0 bases clipped from V and 0 bases from J, the junction kept 5 bases outside the gene matches. The CDR3 runs to 17 residues. The CDR3 DNA follows: TGTGCCAGCAGTTACTCGGCTAGCGGGGGTTTCTCCTACGAGCAGTACTTC. It codes for CASSYSASGGFSYEQYF.

The CDR3 loop reads CASSNRDSLYEQYF. The CDR3 nucleotides are TGTGCCAGCAGCAACCGGGACAGCCTGTACGAGCAGTACTTC. The chain couples TRBV7-2 to TRBJ2-7; 7 bases agree with TRBD1. The junction had 8 bases not matched to a gene; V was cut back by 5 bases and J by 4 bases. The CDR3 loop spans 14 amino acids. Germline-derived CDR1 and CDR2 are SGHTA and FQGNSA.

This clonotype was recorded at least ten times. The rearrangement joins TRBV4-1 to TRBJ2-7, with a weak D call TRBD1 (5 bases). Trimming took off 0 bases at V and 10 bases at J, with 19 bases between the two ends. Germline CDR1 MGHRA, CDR2 YSYEKL. CDR3 length equals 15 residues. The CDR3 coding sequence is TGCGCCAGCAGCCAAGATCGGACATTCCAGCTCGAACAGTACTTC. This encodes CASSQDRTFQLEQYF.

This clonotype was seen repeatedly, ten times or more. The chain has TRBV19 and TRBJ2-7, with D perhaps matching TRBD1 or TRBD2 (5 bases each). The CDR3 is made up of 15 amino acids. V lost 3 bases, J lost 0 bases, and 12 bases lay in between. The germline V gene has CDR1 LNHDA and CDR2 SQIVND (reference sequence). Here the CDR3 reads CASSIIQGASYEQYF. The CDR3 bases are TGTGCCAGTAGTATTATCCAGGGAGCCTCCTACGAGCAGTACTTC.

V and J are TRBV20-1 and TRBJ2-7; 11 nucleotides agree with TRBD2. Germline lookup yields CDR1 DFQATT and CDR2 SNEGSKA (reference sequence). The junction had 4 bases not matched to a gene; V was cut back by 6 bases and J by 3 bases. The CDR3 length is 13 residues. CDR3: CSATSGIGYEQYF. The CDR3 DNA reads TGCAGTGCGACTAGCGGGATCGGCTACGAGCAGTACTTC.

This rearrangement joins TRBV5-1 to TRBJ1-4, with 7 nucleotides matching TRBD1. The junction had 12 bases not matched to a gene; V was cut back by 4 bases and J by 0 bases. Germline assignment: CDR1 SGHRS and CDR2 YFSETQ. The CDR3 totals 18 residues. CDR3 region: CASSRTPQGDATNEKLFF. CDR3 coding DNA: TGCGCCAGCAGCCGGACGCCGCAGGGGGACGCAACTAATGAAAAACTGTTTTTT. The whole variable domain, filled in from reference TRBV5-1 and TRBJ1-4, reads KAGVTQTPRYLIKTRGQQVTLSCSPISGHRSVSWYQQTPGQGLQFLFEYFSETQRNKGNFPGRFSGRQFSNSRSEMNVSTLELGDSALYLCASSRTPQGDATNEKLFFGSGTQLSVL.

This clonotype was recorded many times. The chain is built from TRBV5-1 and TRBJ2-2, with 8 bases matching TRBD1. Germline values: CDR1 SGHRS, CDR2 YFSETQ. With V trimmed by 4 bases and J by 5 bases, 7 bases remained unmatched. The CDR3 consists of 15 residues. CDR3 sequence reads: CASSPGQGQTGELFF. For the CDR3, the DNA is TGCGCCAGCAGCCCTGGACAGGGTCAGACCGGGGAGCTGTTTTTT.

On this clonotype itself: A junction end diverges from the germline sequence, so it may reflect a read error. This rearrangement joins TRBV3-1 to TRBJ2-3; possible D gene TRBD2, 6 bases. In germline, CDR1 is LGHDT, CDR2 YNNKEL (reference sequence). The CDR3 consists of 15 residues. Here the CDR3 reads CAGSETGLPTDTQYF. CDR3 coding DNA: TGTGCCGGCAGCGAAACGGGACTGCCCACAGATACGCAGTATTTT.

In this sample, this clonotype turned up many times. The chain carries TRBV19 and TRBJ2-7, with 8 bases that match TRBD2. The germline gives CDR1 LNHDA, CDR2 SQIVND (reference sequence). The CDR3 length is 15 residues. With V trimmed by 3 bases and J by 4 bases, 8 bases remained unmatched. CDR3 nucleotide sequence: TGTGCCAGTAGTATGGGGGCGGGGGGTCATTACGAGCAGTACTTC. This gives the protein CASSMGAGGHYEQYF.

This clonotype was recorded at least ten times. The V gene is TRBV20-1, the J gene TRBJ1-2, with a tentative D call TRBD1 (6 bases). CDR3 length: 14 residues. Germline V CDR1 and CDR2: DFQATT, SNEGSKA (reference sequence). V shed 6 bases and J shed 0 bases, with 14 bases lying between them. CDR3 sequence (DNA): TGCAGTGCCACGGACAGTTCAGCTAACTATGGCTACACCTTC. Translating it yields CSATDSSANYGYTF.

This clonotype came up a few times. A read error may be the cause here, since a much bigger clone is one base away. This chain uses TRBV9 with TRBJ2-5; D possibly corresponds to TRBD2 (5 bases). Trimming removed 0 bases from V and 7 bases from J, with 16 bases in between. CDR1 is SGDLS, CDR2 YYNGEE, per germline. The CDR3 covers 15 residues. The CDR3 protein is CASSVGADYSVTQYF. The CDR3, as DNA: TGTGCCAGCAGCGTAGGGGCAGACTACTCGGTGACCCAGTACTTC.

The gene calls are TRBV7-2 and TRBJ1-1; perhaps TRBD1 as D (5 bases). This CDR3 contains 14 residues. Germline CDR1 reads SGHTA; CDR2 reads FQGNSA. Trimming took 7 bases from V and 7 from J, leaving 19 bases between them. The CDR3, as DNA: TGTGCCAGCACCTTCGCCTCAGGGCGTAATGAAGCTTTCTTT. Translating gives CASTFASGRNEAFF.

This clonotype showed up many times. The chain joins TRBV9 to TRBJ2-2; TRBD2 matches 7 bases. Germline loops: CDR1 SGDLS, CDR2 YYNGEE. The V and J ends lost 4 bases and 6 bases, in that order; junction bases with no gene match: 9. The CDR3 has 15 residues. CDR3 nucleotides: TGTGCCAGCAGCTCAAACGGGGGGTTGGCCGGGGAGCTGTTTTTT. Its translation is CASSSNGGLAGELFF.

On this clonotype: A much larger clone lies one base from this, so it may be a read error. The CDR3 region is CASSGEYQETQYF. Here the CDR3 DNA reads TGTGCCAGCAGTGGGGAGTACCAAGAGACCCAGTACTTC. This sequence joins TRBV2 and TRBJ2-5; D may be TRBD2 (5 bases). The CDR3 sequence is 13 residues long. The ends were cut back, 4 bases at V and 0 bases at J, with 6 bases in the middle. The V gene's germline CDR1 is SNHLY and CDR2 FYNNEI.

This clonotype appeared many times. This rearrangement joins TRBV2 to TRBJ2-2; 7 positions match TRBD1. CDR1 and CDR2 from the germline V gene are SNHLY and FYNNEI. V lost 6 bases, J lost 7 bases, and 14 bases stayed unmatched. The CDR3 runs to 16 residues. The CDR3 is CASRAGTVGPDGELFF. Written as DNA, the CDR3 is TGTGCCAGCAGAGCCGGGACAGTTGGCCCCGACGGGGAGCTGTTTTTT.

Only a few counts were recorded for this clonotype. At one boundary the junction diverges from the germline segment, which might be a read error. The V and J genes are TRBV6-1 and TRBJ2-1; tentative D call: TRBD2 (6 bases). This CDR3 comprises 15 residues. From germline, CDR1 is MNHNS and CDR2 SASEGT. The chain's CDR3 is CAGSEVDGSGNEQFF. The DNA of the CDR3 is TGTGCCGGCAGTGAAGTTGACGGGAGTGGCAATGAGCAGTTCTTC.

As for this clonotype: A clone one base away is much larger, so this may be a read error. The chain links TRBV27 to TRBJ2-1; no clear D. Germline loops: CDR1 MNHEY, CDR2 SMNVEV (reference sequence). The CDR3 has 14 amino acids. V gave up 5 bases and J gave up 2 bases, with 10 bases separating them. CDR3 bases: TGTGCCAGCAGTGGGGTGAGCCCCTACAATGAGCAGTTCTTC. Residues: CASSGVSPYNEQFF.

This clonotype showed up many times. The V and J genes are TRBV7-2 and TRBJ2-5; possible D gene TRBD2, 6 bases. CDR3 size: 19 residues. The germline CDR1 and CDR2 sequences are SGHTA and FQGNSA. V lost 0 bases and J 1 base, leaving 21 bases between the germline ends. The CDR3 here is CASSLARLFGGYLQETQYF. Here the CDR3 DNA reads TGTGCCAGCAGCTTAGCGCGATTGTTTGGGGGGTATCTCCAAGAGACCCAGTACTTC. The whole variable domain, remainder taken from reference TRBV7-2 and TRBJ2-5, is GAGVSQSPSNKVTEKGKDVELRCDPISGHTALYWYRQSLGQGLEFLIYFQGNSAPDKSGLPSDRFSAERTGGSVSTLTIQRTQQEDSAVYLCASSLARLFGGYLQETQYFGPGTRLLVL.